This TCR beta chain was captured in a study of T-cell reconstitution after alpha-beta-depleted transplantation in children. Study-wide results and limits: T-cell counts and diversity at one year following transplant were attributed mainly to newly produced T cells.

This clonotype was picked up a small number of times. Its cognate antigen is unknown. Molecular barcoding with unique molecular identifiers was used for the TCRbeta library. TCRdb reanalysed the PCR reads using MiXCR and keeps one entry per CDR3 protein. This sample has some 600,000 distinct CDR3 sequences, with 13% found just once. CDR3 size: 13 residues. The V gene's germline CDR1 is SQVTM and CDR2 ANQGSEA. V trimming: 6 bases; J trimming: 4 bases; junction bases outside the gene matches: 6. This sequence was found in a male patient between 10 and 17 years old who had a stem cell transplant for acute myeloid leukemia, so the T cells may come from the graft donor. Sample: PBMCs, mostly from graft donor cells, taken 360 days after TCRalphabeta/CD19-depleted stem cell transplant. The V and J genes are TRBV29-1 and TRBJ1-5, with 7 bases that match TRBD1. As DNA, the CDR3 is TGCAGCGTAGACACAGGGGCGAATCAGCCCCAGCATTTT. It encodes CSVDTGANQPQHF.